This T cell receptor beta chain was observed in a study of blood T cell repertoires in COVID-19. Overall study: The cDNA or gDNA used as material had been derived from T cells, B-cell-depleted T cells, or PBMCs.

With V trimmed by 2 bases and J by 3 bases, 4 bases remained unmatched. There are 16 residues in the CDR3. CDR1 MNHNY and CDR2 SVGAGI come from the germline V gene (reference sequence). Seattle cases were enrolled at active infection and followed longitudinally. Measured with immunoSEQ multiplex PCR; TCRdb has only the in-frame clones, and not every one. The sample contains about 90,000 clones, roughly nine tenths of which appear only once. The J gene is TRBJ2-7, the V gene TRBV6-6, with 13 bases aligning to TRBD2. The receptor was isolated from a man over 45 with COVID-19, enrolled during active disease. Sequences were obtained from peripheral blood. The DNA for the CDR3 is TGTGCCAGCAGTTACGGGACTAGCGGGGTTAGCTACGAGCAGTACTTC. This sequence encodes CASSYGTSGVSYEQYF.